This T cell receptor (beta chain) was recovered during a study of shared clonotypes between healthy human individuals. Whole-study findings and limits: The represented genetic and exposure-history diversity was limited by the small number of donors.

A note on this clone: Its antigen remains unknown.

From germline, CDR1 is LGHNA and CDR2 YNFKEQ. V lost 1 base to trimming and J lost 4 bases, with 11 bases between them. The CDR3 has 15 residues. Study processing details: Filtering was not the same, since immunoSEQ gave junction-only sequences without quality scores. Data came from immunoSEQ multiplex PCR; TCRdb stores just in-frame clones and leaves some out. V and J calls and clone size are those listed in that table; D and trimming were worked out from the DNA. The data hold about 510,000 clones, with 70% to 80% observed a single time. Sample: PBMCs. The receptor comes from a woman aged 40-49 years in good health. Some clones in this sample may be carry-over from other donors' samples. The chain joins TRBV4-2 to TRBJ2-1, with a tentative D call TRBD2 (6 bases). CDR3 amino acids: CASSQGTTAYNEQFF. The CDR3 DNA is TGTGCCAGCAGCCAAGGGACTACGGCGTACAATGAGCAGTTCTTC.